This TCR beta chain was obtained from a study of T cell changes during pregnancy in multiple sclerosis. In germline, CDR1 is MNHEY, CDR2 SMNVEV (reference sequence). The CDR3 loop spans 18 amino acids. J gave up 5 bases and V 5 bases, and 11 bases lay outside the gene matches. The repertoire was sequenced with immunoSEQ multiplex PCR; TCRdb's copy has only in-frame clones and lacks some. The repertoire holds approximately 94,000 clones, roughly 90% seen once, with 1.9% in the top ten. The sequence was obtained from a female donor with multiple sclerosis, enrolled in a pregnancy study. Sequencing used peripheral blood, obtained after pregnancy. This rearrangement joins TRBV27 to TRBJ2-1, with 14 bases lining up with TRBD2. The CDR3 DNA reads as TGTGCCAGCAGTATTCCGGGACTAGCGGGAGTTAAAAACAATGAGCAGTTCTTC. Amino acid sequence: CASSIPGLAGVKNNEQFF.